The sample holds many counts of the clone carrying this T cell receptor (beta chain). The antigen is not known. Found in a library prepared for alpha chains, this beta chain is an off-target read, and its abundance has little meaning. This sample was taken from a study of spatial heterogeneity in lung cancer. Study as a whole: Within raw reads, each unique TCR and UMI combination appeared on average more than ten times.

Each TCR cDNA molecule carried a unique molecular identifier. Via MiXCR, TCRdb re-called the 5' RACE reads, giving one row per CDR3 protein. Of more than 5,500 distinct CDR3 sequences detected, around 4.8% appear once; the ten largest clones hold around 25%. CDR1 is KGHDR and CDR2 is SFDVKD in the germline V gene. The CDR3 loop spans 16 amino acids. Trimming removed 4 bases at V and 1 base at J, with 16 bases between. General study results and limits: Mutation tallies in tumors tracked expanded intratumoral alpha and beta TCR counts. Nonsynonymous mutations, ubiquitous and regional, were tracked respectively by counts of ubiquitous and regional expanded TCRs.

The sample's time point: sample taken at primary tumor resection. The donor group consisted of roughly 76 patients who had untreated, early-stage non-small cell lung cancer. This TCR was sampled from a male donor with early-stage non-small cell lung cancer. V usage is TRBV24-1 and J usage is TRBJ2-7; perhaps TRBD2 as D (5 bases). Sequenced here: lung tumor tissue, sampled at surgery. CDR3 protein: CATSDSGLLGSYEQYF. The CDR3 coding sequence is TGTGCCACCAGTGACAGCGGACTCCTTGGATCCTACGAGCAGTACTTC.